This record concerns one TCR beta chain sequence. Its antigen is still unknown. The data stem from a study of CD8 T cells in ankylosing spondylitis. The CDR3 totals 15 residues. With 5 bases removed from V and 1 base from J, the gap between germline ends came to 15 bases. From germline, CDR1 is MNHNS and CDR2 SASEGT. Study-wide results and caveats: The clones that were linked to disease were reported to be significantly enriched in matched synovial fluid samples from ankylosing spondylitis patients. Among TCR beta sequences, a motif of roughly 8 highly homologous variants appeared characteristic of ankylosing spondylitis blood. Disease-linked clones had a CD8+ phenotype and relatively low frequency in peripheral blood.

MiXCR, run by TCRdb on the 5' RACE reads, gives a single entry per CDR3 protein. Seen here are about 540,000 distinct CDR3 sequences, 10% to 15% observed once, and the top ten hold approximately 7%. Source material: blood, either unsorted or a sorted T cell fraction (not recorded which). The chain combines TRBV6-1 with TRBJ2-7, with a weak D call TRBD2 (7 bases). This clonotype was obtained from a male donor with ankylosing spondylitis. The CDR3 protein is CASSLTGGESYEQYF. CDR3 coding DNA: TGTGCCAGCAGTCTCACGGGGGGCGAATCCTACGAGCAGTACTTC.